This T cell receptor beta chain emerged from a study of cytomegalovirus exposure and HLA in healthy donors. Primers for the PCR totalled 60 Vbeta and 13 Jbeta. Here immunoSEQ multiplex PCR was the method, and the copy in TCRdb shows in-frame clones only, minus some. The sample carries about 150,000 clones, over 60% recorded once. Comment on this clone: Its antigen is unknown.

Overall study findings and caveats: Several of the most significant clusters appeared linked to common viral pathogens, based on a later analysis. Analysis was carried out at a later point, and it linked a missense DCLRE1C variant to TCR beta V- and J-gene trimming.

Sequencing used PBMCs. The sequence came from a young man in good health and CMV-seronegative.

The CDR3 nucleotides are TGTGCCAGCAGTAAGACAGGGGAAAACACCGGGGAGCTGTTTTTT. Translation gives CASSKTGENTGELFF. The V and J genes are TRBV27 and TRBJ2-2, with 8 bases aligning to TRBD1. V lost 5 bases and J lost 2; bases outside the gene matches: 4. Germline V gene sequence: CDR1 MNHEY, CDR2 SMNVEV (reference sequence). CDR3 length: 15 residues.